The clone carrying this TCR beta chain was detected only a few times. With V trimmed by 6 bases and J by 4 bases, 9 bases remained unmatched. The CDR3 length is 15 residues. One entry per CDR3 protein results from TCRdb running MiXCR on the RT-PCR reads. The sample has 84,000 or so distinct CDR3 sequences; 48% are singletons. The data were obtained in a study of patients and donors after allogeneic stem cell transplantation. This sequence originates from a human donor who was either an allogeneic HSCT recipient or a stem cell or donor lymphocyte infusion donor (not recorded which). It is not recorded whose cells these are; they may come from a transplant donor. The gene calls are TRBV12-3 or TRBV12-4 and TRBJ1-3; 7 bases line up with TRBD1. Sequencing used blood, either unsorted or a sorted T cell fraction (not recorded which). This CDR3 is CASSFTDRAGNTIYF. The CDR3 DNA is TGTGCCAGCAGCTTTACCGACAGGGCCGGAAACACCATATATTTT.